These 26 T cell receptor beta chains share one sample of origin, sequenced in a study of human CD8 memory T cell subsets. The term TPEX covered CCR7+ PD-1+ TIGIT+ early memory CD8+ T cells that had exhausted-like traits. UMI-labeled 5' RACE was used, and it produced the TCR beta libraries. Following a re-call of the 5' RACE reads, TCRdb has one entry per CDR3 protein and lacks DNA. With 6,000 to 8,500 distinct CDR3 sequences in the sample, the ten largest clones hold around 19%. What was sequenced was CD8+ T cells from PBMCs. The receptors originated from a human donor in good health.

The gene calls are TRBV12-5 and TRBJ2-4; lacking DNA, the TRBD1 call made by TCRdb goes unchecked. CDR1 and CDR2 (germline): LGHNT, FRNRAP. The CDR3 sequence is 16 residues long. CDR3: CASGLVQGQGANIQYF.

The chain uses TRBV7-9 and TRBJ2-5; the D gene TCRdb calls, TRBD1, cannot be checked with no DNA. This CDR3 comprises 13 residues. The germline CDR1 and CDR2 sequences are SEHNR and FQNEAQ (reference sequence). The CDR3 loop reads CASSQQGWETQYF. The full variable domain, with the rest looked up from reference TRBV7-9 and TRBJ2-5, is DTGVSQNPRHKITKRGQNVTFRCDPISEHNRLYWYRQTLGQGPEFLTYFQNEAQLEKSRLLSDRFSAERPKGSFSTLEIQRTEQGDSAMYLCASSQQGWETQYFGPGTRLLVL.

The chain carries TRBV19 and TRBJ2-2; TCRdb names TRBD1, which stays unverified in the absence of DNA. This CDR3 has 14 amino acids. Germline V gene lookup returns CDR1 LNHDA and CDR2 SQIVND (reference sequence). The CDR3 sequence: CASSITGAVGELFF.

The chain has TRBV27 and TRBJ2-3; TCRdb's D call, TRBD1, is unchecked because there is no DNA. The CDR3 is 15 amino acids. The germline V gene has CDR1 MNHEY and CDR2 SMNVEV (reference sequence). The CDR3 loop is CASSSGTGTTDTQYF.

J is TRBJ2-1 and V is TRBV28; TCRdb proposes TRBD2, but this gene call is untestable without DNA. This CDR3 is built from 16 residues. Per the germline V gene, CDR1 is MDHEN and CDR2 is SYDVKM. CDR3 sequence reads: CASSPPYRTTYNEQFF. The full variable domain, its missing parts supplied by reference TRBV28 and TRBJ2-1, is DVKVTQSSRYLVKRTGEKVFLECVQDMDHENMFWYRQDPGLGLRLIYFSYDVKMKEKGDIPEGYSVSREKKERFSLILESASTNQTSMYLCASSPPYRTTYNEQFFGPGTRLTVL.

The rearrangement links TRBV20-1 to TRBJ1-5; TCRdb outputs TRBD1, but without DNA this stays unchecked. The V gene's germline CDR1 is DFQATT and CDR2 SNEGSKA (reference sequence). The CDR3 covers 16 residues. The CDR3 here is CSAIGQGRISNQPQHF.

The CDR3 reads CASSEVGRNQPQHF. The J gene is TRBJ1-5, the V gene TRBV6-2 or TRBV6-3. This CDR3 has 14 amino acids. Germline lookup yields CDR1 MNHEY and CDR2 SVGEGT.

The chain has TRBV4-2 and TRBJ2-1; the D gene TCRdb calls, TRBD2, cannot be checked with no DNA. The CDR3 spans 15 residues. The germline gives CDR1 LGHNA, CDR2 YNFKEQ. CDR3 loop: CASNPSTRAYNEQFF.

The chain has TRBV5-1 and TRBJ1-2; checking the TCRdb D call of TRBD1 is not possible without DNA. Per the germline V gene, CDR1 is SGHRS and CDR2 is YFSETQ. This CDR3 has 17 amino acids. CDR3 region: CASSLINSFDRAYGYTF.

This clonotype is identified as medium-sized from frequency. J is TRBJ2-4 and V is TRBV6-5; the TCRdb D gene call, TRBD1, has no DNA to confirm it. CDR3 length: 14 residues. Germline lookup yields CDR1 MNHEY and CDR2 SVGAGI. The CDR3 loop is CASSTLRAFRLQYF.

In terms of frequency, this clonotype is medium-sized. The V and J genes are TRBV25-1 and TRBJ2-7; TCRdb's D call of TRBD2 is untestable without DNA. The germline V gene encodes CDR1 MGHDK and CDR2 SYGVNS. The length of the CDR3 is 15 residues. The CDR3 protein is CASSDPSSGAYEQYF.

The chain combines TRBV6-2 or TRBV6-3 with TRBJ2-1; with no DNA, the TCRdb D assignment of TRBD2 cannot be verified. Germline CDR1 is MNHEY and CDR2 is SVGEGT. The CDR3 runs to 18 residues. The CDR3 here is CASRNPLAEGSSYNEQFF.

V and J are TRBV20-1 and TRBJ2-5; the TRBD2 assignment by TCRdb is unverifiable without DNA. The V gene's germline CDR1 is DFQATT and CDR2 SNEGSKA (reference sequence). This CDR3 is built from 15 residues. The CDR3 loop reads CSASRHSGSSETQYF.

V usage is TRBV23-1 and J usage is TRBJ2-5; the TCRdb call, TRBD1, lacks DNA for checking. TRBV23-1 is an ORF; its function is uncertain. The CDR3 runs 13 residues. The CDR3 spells CASGYRGEETQYF.

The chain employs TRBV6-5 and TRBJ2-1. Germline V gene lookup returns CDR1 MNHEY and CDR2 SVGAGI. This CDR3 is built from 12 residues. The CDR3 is CASYFGYNEQFF.

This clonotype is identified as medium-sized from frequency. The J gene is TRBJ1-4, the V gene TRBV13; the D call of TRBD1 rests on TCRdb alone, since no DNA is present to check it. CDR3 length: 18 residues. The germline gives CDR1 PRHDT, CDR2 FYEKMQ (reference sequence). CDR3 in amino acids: CASSLGGGAGGLEEKLFF.

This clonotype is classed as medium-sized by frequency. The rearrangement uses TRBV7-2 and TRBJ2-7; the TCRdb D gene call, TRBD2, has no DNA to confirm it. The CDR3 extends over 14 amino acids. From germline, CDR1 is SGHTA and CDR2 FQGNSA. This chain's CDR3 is CASSFGGGAYEQYF. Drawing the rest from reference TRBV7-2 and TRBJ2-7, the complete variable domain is GAGVSQSPSNKVTEKGKDVELRCDPISGHTALYWYRQSLGQGLEFLIYFQGNSAPDKSGLPSDRFSAERTGGSVSTLTIQRTQQEDSAVYLCASSFGGGAYEQYFGPGTRLTVT.

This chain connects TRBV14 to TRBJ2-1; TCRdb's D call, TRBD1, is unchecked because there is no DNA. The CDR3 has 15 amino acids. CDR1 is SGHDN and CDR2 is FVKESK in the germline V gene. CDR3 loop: CASSHPGQGNFEQFF.

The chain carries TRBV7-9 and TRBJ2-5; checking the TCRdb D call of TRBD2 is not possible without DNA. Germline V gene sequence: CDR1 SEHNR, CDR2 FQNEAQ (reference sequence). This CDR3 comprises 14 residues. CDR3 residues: CASSFLAGQETQYF.

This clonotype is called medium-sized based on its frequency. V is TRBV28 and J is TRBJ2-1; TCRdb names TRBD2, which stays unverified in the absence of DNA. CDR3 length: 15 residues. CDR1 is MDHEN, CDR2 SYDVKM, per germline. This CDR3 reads CASIHPGPAGNEQFF.

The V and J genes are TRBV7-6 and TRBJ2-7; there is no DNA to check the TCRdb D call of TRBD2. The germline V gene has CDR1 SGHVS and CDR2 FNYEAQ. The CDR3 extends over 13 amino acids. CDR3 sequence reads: CASTPRTSREQYF.

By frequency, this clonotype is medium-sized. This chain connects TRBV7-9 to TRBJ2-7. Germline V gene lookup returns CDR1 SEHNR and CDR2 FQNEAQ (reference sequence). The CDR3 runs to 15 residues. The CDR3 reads CASSLGQGSSYEQYF.

The CDR3 here is CSAETTSGTRAGETQYF. J is TRBJ2-5 and V is TRBV20-1; TCRdb's assignment of TRBD2 cannot be checked, as there is no DNA. This CDR3 is built from 17 residues. Germline V gene lookup returns CDR1 DFQATT and CDR2 SNEGSKA (reference sequence).

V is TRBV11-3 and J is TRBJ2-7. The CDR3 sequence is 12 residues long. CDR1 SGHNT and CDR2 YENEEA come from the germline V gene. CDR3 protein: CASRSGCDEQYF.

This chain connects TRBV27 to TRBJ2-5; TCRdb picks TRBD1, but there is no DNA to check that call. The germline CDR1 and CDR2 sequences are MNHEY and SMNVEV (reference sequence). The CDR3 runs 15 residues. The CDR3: CASAGQGAVQETQYF.

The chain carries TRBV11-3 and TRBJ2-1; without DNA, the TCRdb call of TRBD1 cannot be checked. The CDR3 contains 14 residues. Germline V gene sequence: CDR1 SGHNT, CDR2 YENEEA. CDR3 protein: CASSNRASYNEQFF.